This T cell receptor beta chain came from a study of T cells in Graves' hyperthyroidism and ophthalmopathy. Lactation, pregnancy, other autoimmune disease or uncontrolled infection led to exclusion of patients. The study based diagnoses on clinical symptoms, serum thyroxine and TRAb, thyroid ultrasound and orbital computed tomography. Points on this clonotype: Antigen unknown. This could be a read error, since a much larger clone is one nucleotide away.

The CDR3 has 15 residues. Unmatched junction bases numbered 8, after V lost 5 bases and J lost 5 bases. Germline CDR1 reads WSHSY; CDR2 reads SAAADI. Study observations and caveats: Stable hyperthyroidism was separated from ophthalmopathy by a model based on 13 V-J features.

Researchers took RNA transcripts and amplified the TCR beta CDR3 regions from them. HTBI primers were employed in a first-round RT-PCR of the TCR CDR3. Each CDR3 protein is one row after TCRdb ran MiXCR on the multiplex PCR reads. In the table there are 600,000 or so distinct CDR3 sequences, more than 45% of which are singletons. This rearrangement joins TRBV10-2 to TRBJ2-5; TRBD1 matches at 10 bases. This sequence was found in a woman between 18 and 29 years old with Graves' hyperthyroidism. The sequencing sample was made of peripheral blood or thyroid tissue (not recorded which). The CDR3 protein is CASSRGQGRAETQYF. DNA of the CDR3: TGCGCCAGCAGTAGGGGACAGGGGAGGGCGGAGACCCAGTACTTC.